This TCR beta chain was identified in a study of blood T cell repertoires in COVID-19. Across the study: The United States, Italy and Spain supplied acute and convalescent COVID-19 samples. PBMCs, B-cell-depleted T cells, or T cells were the source of the cDNA or gDNA that made up the material.

Losses at the gene ends were 8 bases for V and 5 bases for J; bases not matched to a gene: 8. The CDR3 runs to 14 residues. Germline values: CDR1 MNHEY, CDR2 SVGAGI. Per the original methods: Reference gene primer amplification gave nucleated cell count estimates. TCRdb's copy holds only in-frame clones and misses some; the assay was immunoSEQ multiplex PCR. Clone size and V and J calls were adopted from that table, with D and trimming inferred from the DNA. In the table there are about 200,000 clones, around 90% of which are singletons. The rearrangement joins TRBV6-5 to TRBJ1-1, with 10 bases identical to TRBD1. The TCR originated in a man in his 60s with active or convalescent COVID-19. Material for sequencing was peripheral blood. CDR3 region: CASLFDRGRTEAFF. Here the CDR3 DNA reads TGTGCCAGCCTCTTCGACAGGGGGCGGACTGAAGCTTTCTTT.